This entry features one T cell receptor (beta chain) sequence. This sample is part of a study of response to subunit inactivated influenza vaccine. CDR1 and CDR2 (germline): SGHKS, YYEKEE (reference sequence). This CDR3 contains 16 residues. V shed 4 bases and J shed 0 bases, with 14 bases lying between them. One entry per CDR3 protein results from TCRdb running MiXCR on the RT-PCR reads. The sample includes some 540,000 distinct CDR3 sequences, approximately 24% of them seen just once. The same data also went into a second study, on T cells expressing NK-cell markers. That source adds: The cDNA for TCR beta came from 5'RACE template switching with UMIs.

Here the sequenced sample was CD4+ T cells sorted from PBMCs, taken 11 to 12 days after vaccination. The source of this sequence is a man aged 45-65 years who received an inactivated influenza vaccine. J is TRBJ2-1 and V is TRBV5-5; TRBD1 might be the D (5 bases). In nucleotides, the CDR3 is TGTGCCAGCAGCACCAATCCAGGGTACTCCTACAATGAGCAGTTCTTC. Translated, it gives CASSTNPGYSYNEQFF.